Following are 9 T cell receptor beta chains from one sample sequenced in a study of blood T cells in healthy people across ages. A second PCR, run for about 7 to 11 cycles, used a sample-barcoded 5' primer plus a J-beta primer mix. Each CDR3 protein gets one entry after TCRdb re-called the 5' RACE reads with MiXCR. The data hold about 940,000 distinct CDR3 sequences, with about 48% observed a single time. The sample was blood. Source of these receptors: a man younger than 45 in good health.

The CDR3 loop reads CASRETGINQPQHF. The CDR3 DNA is TGTGCCAGCAGGGAGACAGGGATAAATCAGCCCCAGCATTTT. The chain is built from TRBV25-1 and TRBJ1-5; TRBD1 agrees at 7 bases. Germline V gene lookup returns CDR1 MGHDK and CDR2 SYGVNS. CDR3 length equals 14 residues. V lost 6 bases, J lost 4 bases, and 6 bases stayed unmatched.

J is TRBJ2-5 and V is TRBV24-1; D possibly corresponds to TRBD1 (6 bases). The V end was cut by 4 bases, the J end by 3 bases, with 11 bases between. CDR3 length: 14 residues. Germline V lookup: CDR1 KGHDR, CDR2 SFDVKD. The DNA of the CDR3 is TGTGCCACCAGTGAAACAGGGACCAAAGAGACCCAGTACTTC. Translation gives CATSETGTKETQYF.

The rearrangement links TRBV11-3 to TRBJ2-1; maybe TRBD1 (5 bases). With 0 bases removed from V and 2 bases from J, the gap between germline ends came to 8 bases. Germline CDR1 SGHNT, CDR2 YENEEA. The CDR3 length is 15 residues. In DNA, the CDR3 is TGTGCCAGCAGCTTAGAGCCAGGGCCCTACAATGAGCAGTTCTTC. This translates into CASSLEPGPYNEQFF.

This rearrangement joins TRBV28 to TRBJ2-4, with D possibly matching TRBD1 (7 bases). The germline gives CDR1 MDHEN, CDR2 SYDVKM. Trimming took off 4 bases at V and 2 bases at J, with 9 bases between the two ends. This CDR3 contains 14 residues. CDR3 in DNA: TGTGCCAGCAGTTCAGGGGGGTCCAAAAACATTCAGTACTTC. Translation gives CASSSGGSKNIQYF.

This rearrangement joins TRBV6-2 or TRBV6-3 to TRBJ2-3, with 9 bases lining up with TRBD2. The germline V gene has CDR1 MNHEY and CDR2 SVGEGT. The CDR3 length is 19 residues. V lost 0 bases, J lost 4 bases, and 14 bases stayed unmatched. The CDR3 spells CASSYSRLSGGPDPDTQYF. The CDR3 DNA is TGTGCCAGCAGTTACTCCCGTCTTAGCGGGGGCCCCGATCCAGATACGCAGTATTTT.

The chain couples TRBV25-1 to TRBJ1-1; D remains ambiguous. The V and J ends lost 5 bases and 0 bases respectively, with 7 bases between them. Germline loops: CDR1 MGHDK, CDR2 SYGVNS. The CDR3 runs to 13 residues. As DNA, the CDR3 is TGTGCCAGCAGTAAGGGTATGAACACTGAAGCTTTCTTT. It translates to CASSKGMNTEAFF.

This clonotype was detected many times. The V call is TRBV7-2, the J call TRBJ2-7; the D is unclear. CDR1 SGHTA and CDR2 FQGNSA come from the germline V gene. This CDR3 has 15 residues. V lost 2 bases and J lost 0, with 11 bases in between. The CDR3 DNA reads as TGTGCCAGCAGCTTACTGACGGAGAGCTCCTACGAGCAGTACTTC. Translation gives CASSLLTESSYEQYF.

This clonotype occurred a few times. The chain is built from TRBV12-3 or TRBV12-4 and TRBJ2-3; D unclear. The CDR3 is 16 residues long. V was cut by 6 bases and J by 1 base, with 17 bases left in between. DNA for the CDR3: TGTGCCAGCAGCTTTAGGGCCGGTTGGGGCACAGATACGCAGTATTTT. Protein sequence: CASSFRAGWGTDTQYF.

This clonotype was counted between two and nine times. The CDR3 region has the DNA TGTGCCAGCAGCTTATACAGTCTGTACGAGCAGTACTTC. This gives the protein CASSLYSLYEQYF. The chain is built from TRBV7-2 and TRBJ2-7; D remains unclear. The CDR3 covers 13 residues. Per the germline V gene, CDR1 is SGHTA and CDR2 is FQGNSA. V gave up 2 bases and J gave up 4 bases, with 9 bases separating them. Variable domain in full (rest from reference TRBV7-2 and TRBJ2-7): GAGVSQSPSNKVTEKGKDVELRCDPISGHTALYWYRQSLGQGLEFLIYFQGNSAPDKSGLPSDRFSAERTGGSVSTLTIQRTQQEDSAVYLCASSLYSLYEQYFGPGTRLTVT.